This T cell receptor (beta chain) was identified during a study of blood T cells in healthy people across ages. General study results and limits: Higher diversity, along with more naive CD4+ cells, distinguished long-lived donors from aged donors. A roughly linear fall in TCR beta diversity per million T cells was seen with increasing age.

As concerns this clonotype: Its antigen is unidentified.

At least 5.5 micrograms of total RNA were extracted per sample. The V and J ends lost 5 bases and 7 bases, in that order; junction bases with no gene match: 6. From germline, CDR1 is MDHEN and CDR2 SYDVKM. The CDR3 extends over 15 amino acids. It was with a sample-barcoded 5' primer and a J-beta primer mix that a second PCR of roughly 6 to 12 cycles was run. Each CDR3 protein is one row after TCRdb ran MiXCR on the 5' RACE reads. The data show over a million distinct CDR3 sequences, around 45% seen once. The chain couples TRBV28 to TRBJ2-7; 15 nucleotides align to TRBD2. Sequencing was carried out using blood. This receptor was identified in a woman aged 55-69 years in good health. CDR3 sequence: CASSLRTSGRGEQYF. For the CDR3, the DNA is TGTGCCAGCAGTCTGAGGACTAGCGGGAGGGGAGAGCAGTACTTC.